This T cell receptor beta chain was captured by sequencing in a study of molecular identifiers for immune sequencing clone quantification. Many counts were recorded for this clonotype. MiXCR, run by TCRdb on the PCR reads, gives a single entry per CDR3 protein. Among 40,000 to 45,000 distinct CDR3 sequences, 15% to 20% were seen once, and the ten largest hold under 1.4%. This CDR3 is built from 13 residues. V lost 2 bases and J lost 4; bases outside the gene matches: 2. Germline lookup yields CDR1 SQVTM and CDR2 ANQGSEA. This TCR derives from a human donor in good health. Some libraries in this study had Jurkat cell RNA spiked in. The V call is TRBV29-1, the J call TRBJ2-7; 10 nucleotides line up with TRBD1. Input material: naive CD8+ T cells from blood, with Jurkat cell RNA spiked in. Sample subset: FACS-sorted CD8+CD4-CCR7+CD45RA+ naive T cells. The CDR3 here is CSVERDRGYEQYF. The CDR3 DNA sequence: TGCAGCGTTGAACGGGACAGGGGATACGAGCAGTACTTC.